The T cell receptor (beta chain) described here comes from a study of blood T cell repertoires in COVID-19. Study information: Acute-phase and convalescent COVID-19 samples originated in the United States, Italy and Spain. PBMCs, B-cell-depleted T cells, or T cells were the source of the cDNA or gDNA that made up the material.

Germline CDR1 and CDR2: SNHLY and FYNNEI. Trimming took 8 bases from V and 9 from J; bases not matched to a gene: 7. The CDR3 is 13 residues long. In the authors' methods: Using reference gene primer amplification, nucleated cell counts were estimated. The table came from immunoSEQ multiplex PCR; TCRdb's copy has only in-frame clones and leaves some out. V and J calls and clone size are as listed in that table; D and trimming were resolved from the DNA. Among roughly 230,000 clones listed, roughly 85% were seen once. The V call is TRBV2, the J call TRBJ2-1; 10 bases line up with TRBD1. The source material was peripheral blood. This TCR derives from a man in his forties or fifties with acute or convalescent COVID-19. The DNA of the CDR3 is TGTGCCAGCCAAGGACAGGGGGTCGGTGAGCAGTTCTTC. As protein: CASQGQGVGEQFF.